This T cell receptor (beta chain) was sequenced for a study of blood T cell repertoires in COVID-19. Authors' methods: Reference gene primer amplification gave estimated nucleated cell counts. TCRdb keeps only in-frame clones here, not all; method: immunoSEQ multiplex PCR. That table furnishes V, J and clone size, whereas the DNA furnished D and trimming. The repertoire has 650,000 to 800,000 clones, about nine tenths of them found once; the top ten carry over 0.2%. With 4 bases clipped from V and 3 bases from J, the junction kept 6 bases outside the gene matches. This CDR3 region has 15 residues. Germline CDR1 and CDR2: LNHNV and YYDKDF (reference sequence).

The sequenced sample was peripheral blood. The TCR sequence derives from a woman between 18 and 29 years old with acute or convalescent COVID-19. The chain uses TRBV15 and TRBJ1-3; TRBD1 agrees at 7 bases. The CDR3 region has the DNA TGTGCCACCAGCATGAGGGGGCTGAGTGGAAACACCATATATTTT. It codes for CATSMRGLSGNTIYF.